The 26 T cell receptor beta chains below all came from one sample that was sequenced in a study of blood T cells in healthy people across ages. The second PCR ran about 7 to 12 cycles with a sample-barcoded 5' primer and J-beta primers. TCRdb re-called the 5' RACE reads with MiXCR, one entry per CDR3 protein. This sample has about 830,000 distinct CDR3 sequences, with about 59% found just once. The source material was blood. The receptors come from a young man in good health.

The rearrangement links TRBV2 to TRBJ2-1; 10 positions match TRBD2. The CDR3 totals 15 residues. The V gene end was trimmed by 3 bases and the J gene end by 8 bases; junction bases not matched to a gene: 7. The germline V gene has CDR1 SNHLY and CDR2 FYNNEI. DNA of the CDR3: TGTGCCAGCAGTGACGCGGCTAGCGGGGGTGATGAGCAGTTCTTC. Protein: CASSDAASGGDEQFF.

The chain joins TRBV5-1 to TRBJ2-1; 8 bases fit TRBD1. Germline-derived CDR1 and CDR2 are SGHRS and YFSETQ. V was clipped by 1 base and J by 4 bases; unmatched bases: 19. The CDR3 runs to 20 residues. CDR3 DNA sequence: TGCGCCAGCAGCTTGCCGACCTACCCCACGACAGGGGCGGAATACAATGAGCAGTTCTTC. It codes for CASSLPTYPTTGAEYNEQFF.

The chain couples TRBV12-3 or TRBV12-4 to TRBJ2-1, with D unresolved. V lost 8 bases and J lost 7, with 15 bases in between. This CDR3 region has 13 residues. CDR3 DNA sequence: TGTGCCAGCGGTCTCTCAGGAAGGAATGAGCAGTTCTTC. Protein product: CASGLSGRNEQFF.

The genes are TRBV3-1 and TRBJ2-1; D is uncertain. This CDR3 has 13 amino acids. The germline gives CDR1 LGHDT, CDR2 YNNKEL (reference sequence). Trimming left V 3 bases short and J 6 bases short, with 9 bases between. CDR3 sequence: CASSQVPRNEQFF. DNA for the CDR3: TGTGCCAGCAGCCAGGTCCCGCGCAATGAGCAGTTCTTC.

The V and J genes are TRBV4-2 and TRBJ2-1; maybe TRBD1 (6 bases). Germline V lookup: CDR1 LGHNA, CDR2 YNFKEQ. CDR3 length equals 13 residues. V was cut by 3 bases and J by 7 bases, with 10 bases left in between. The CDR3 DNA is TGTGCCAGCAGCCACCCCGGGACAAATGAGCAGTTCTTC. Protein sequence: CASSHPGTNEQFF.

V usage is TRBV27 and J usage is TRBJ2-7; D ambiguous. V shed 5 bases and J shed 1 base, with 9 bases lying between them. This CDR3 has 13 amino acids. The germline V gene encodes CDR1 MNHEY and CDR2 SMNVEV (reference sequence). In DNA, the CDR3 is TGTGCCAGCAGTGCCCTTCAATCCTACGAGCAGTACTTC. As protein: CASSALQSYEQYF.

Note on this clonotype: The junction differs from germline at one of its ends, possibly a read error. The V call is TRBV20-1, the J call TRBJ2-6; D remains unclear. Germline lookup yields CDR1 DFQATT and CDR2 SNEGSKA (reference sequence). CDR3 size: 14 residues. The CDR3 sequence is CSARAGSRANVLTF. DNA for the CDR3: TGCAGTGCTAGGGCAGGCAGTAGGGCTAACGTCCTGACTTTC.

The chain uses TRBV7-3 and TRBJ2-1; no firm D call. CDR3 size: 13 residues. Germline CDR1 is SGHTA and CDR2 is FQGTGA. V was pared by 1 base and J by 6 bases, with 7 bases between. The CDR3 nucleotides are TGTGCCAGCAGCTTAATTCGGACCAATGAGCAGTTCTTC. It codes for CASSLIRTNEQFF.

The chain recombines TRBV5-6 with TRBJ1-2; D is possibly TRBD1 (5 bases). The germline gives CDR1 SGHDT, CDR2 YYEEEE. The CDR3 contains 15 residues. V was pared by 0 bases and J by 7 bases, with 16 bases between. CDR3 DNA sequence: TGTGCCAGCAGCTTGGCAGCCGCAGGGTGGCGTGGCTACACCTTC. Residues: CASSLAAAGWRGYTF.

The V gene is TRBV10-3, the J gene TRBJ2-5, with unresolved D. From germline, CDR1 is ENHRY and CDR2 SYGVKD. V shed 9 bases and J shed 11 bases, with 22 bases lying between them. The CDR3 totals 13 residues. CDR3 nucleotides: TGTGCCATTGTTACTGGAGTCTCCCCCCAGCAGTACTTC. Protein sequence: CAIVTGVSPQQYF.

This clonotype has just a few counts. The junction departs from the called germline gene at one end, perhaps through a read error. This chain connects TRBV13 to TRBJ2-7, with TRBD1 as a possible D gene (6 bases). Germline-derived CDR1 and CDR2 are PRHDT and FYEKMQ (reference sequence). The CDR3 loop spans 16 amino acids. CDR3 sequence: CASSIGGGRRHYEQYF. CDR3 DNA: TGTGCCAGCAGCATAGGGGGTGGCAGGAGACACTACGAGCAGTACTTC.

A word on this clonotype: This may be a read error, as it is one base from a much larger clone. The chain joins TRBV5-6 to TRBJ2-3; D is possibly TRBD2 (5 bases). The CDR3 sequence is 16 residues long. V was pared by 3 bases and J by 1 base, with 15 bases between. Germline V gene data show CDR1 as SGHDT and CDR2 as YYEEEE. CDR3 residues: CASSWVTGIGTDTQYF. The CDR3 DNA follows: TGTGCCAGCAGCTGGGTAACGGGGATTGGCACAGATACGCAGTATTTT.

This clonotype turned up a few times. The J gene is TRBJ1-2, the V gene TRBV14; no definite D call. The CDR3 loop spans 15 amino acids. Trimming stripped 4 bases from V and 4 bases from J, with 16 bases between. Per germline, CDR1 SGHDN and CDR2 FVKESK. CDR3 sequence: CASSRHSTHFYGYTF. The CDR3 nucleotides are TGTGCCAGCAGCCGACACTCGACACATTTCTATGGCTACACCTTC.

As DNA, the CDR3 is TGTGCCAGCAGTTTTCGATGGGACTTCTACGAGCAGTACTTC. It encodes CASSFRWDFYEQYF. The V gene is TRBV28, the J gene TRBJ2-7, with D possibly TRBD2 on 6 matching bases. V lost 3 bases and J lost 3, with 12 bases in between. This CDR3 comprises 14 residues. CDR1 and CDR2 (germline): MDHEN, SYDVKM.

The CDR3 nucleotides read TGTGCCAGCAGCGTGGACAGACGAAACATTCAGTACTTC. Translation: CASSVDRRNIQYF. This chain links TRBV12-3 or TRBV12-4 with TRBJ2-4, with D maybe TRBD1 (6 bases). CDR3 length: 13 residues. The germline V and J ends were trimmed by 6 bases and 6 bases, with 12 bases remaining between them.

CDR3: CASREDRGRETQYF. CDR3 in DNA: TGTGCCAGCAGGGAAGACAGGGGGAGGGAGACCCAGTACTTC. V is TRBV28 and J is TRBJ2-5; the match to TRBD1 covers 9 bases. CDR1 is MDHEN, CDR2 SYDVKM, per germline. V trimming: 6 bases; J trimming: 5 bases; junction bases outside the gene matches: 7. The CDR3 is 14 amino acids.

The chain combines TRBV11-1 with TRBJ2-1; no reliable D call. The better agreement between TRBJ2-7 and the DNA end casts doubt on the J call. CDR1 SGHAT and CDR2 FQDESV come from the germline V gene (reference sequence). This CDR3 region has 13 residues. The CDR3 bases are TGTGCCATTGCAACCGGGTCATACAATGAGCAGTACTTC. Its protein is CAIATGSYNEQYF.

This sequence joins TRBV25-1 and TRBJ1-2; no clear D. Between the trimmed V and J ends, which lost 5 bases and 6 bases, there was a span of 16 bases. This CDR3 region has 14 residues. In germline, CDR1 is MGHDK, CDR2 SYGVNS. CDR3 amino acids: CASSYYLQADGYTF. The CDR3, as DNA: TGTGCCAGCAGTTACTACCTACAAGCGGATGGCTACACCTTC.

The chain joins TRBV13 to TRBJ1-2; D is possibly TRBD1 (5 bases). Trimming pared 2 bases from V and 0 bases from J, leaving 10 bases between. Germline V gives CDR1 PRHDT, CDR2 FYEKMQ (reference sequence). The CDR3 runs to 15 residues. Here the CDR3 DNA reads TGTGCCAGCAGCTTATTCCGGGGCACTAACTATGGCTACACCTTC. The encoded protein is CASSLFRGTNYGYTF.

The V call is TRBV5-6, the J call TRBJ1-5; D might be TRBD1 (5 bases). Per germline, CDR1 SGHDT and CDR2 YYEEEE. The CDR3 is made up of 18 amino acids. V was trimmed by 3 bases and J by 0 bases, leaving 19 bases between them. The CDR3 spells CASSYHKTVASSNQPQHF. CDR3 nucleotides: TGTGCCAGCAGCTACCACAAGACAGTAGCAAGTAGCAATCAGCCCCAGCATTTT.

This sequence joins TRBV7-2 and TRBJ2-3, with D unresolved. The CDR3 covers 12 residues. Looked up from germline, CDR1 is SGHTA and CDR2 is FQGNSA. V was shortened by 4 bases and J by 4 bases, with 6 bases between the two germline ends. The CDR3 loop is CASSSRADTQYF. CDR3 DNA: TGTGCCAGCAGCTCCCGCGCAGATACGCAGTATTTT.

In regard to this clonotype: It may be a read error: a sequence one base away is much more abundant. No DNA is shown, since the ends of the CDR3 on it are uncertain; the CDR3 is the one TCRdb lists. This chain joins TRBV9 and TRBJ2-1. Counting both end residues, the CDR3 totals 15 amino acids. CDR1 is SGDLS and CDR2 is YYNGEE in the germline V gene. CDR3: CASSVAAGAYNERFF.

This chain uses TRBV6-5 with TRBJ2-2; D is unclear. V was shortened by 8 bases and J by 5 bases, with 12 bases between the two germline ends. From germline, CDR1 is MNHEY and CDR2 SVGAGI. There are 13 residues in the CDR3. The CDR3 loop is CASSRGTTGELFF. The DNA of the CDR3 is TGTGCCAGCTCCCGCGGCACGACCGGGGAGCTGTTTTTT.

Only a few counts were recorded for this clonotype. The DNA of the CDR3 is TGCGCCAGCAGCCAAGATATGGGGCGAGTAGGGAAACTGTTTTTT. Amino acid sequence: CASSQDMGRVGKLFF. The gene calls are TRBV4-3 and TRBJ1-4; D possibly corresponds to TRBD1 (5 bases). Germline lookup yields CDR1 LGHNA and CDR2 YSLEER. Trimming left V 0 bases short and J 11 bases short, with 16 bases between. The CDR3 has 15 residues.

This clonotype was seen a few times. V is TRBV7-9 and J is TRBJ2-4; unclear D gene. The J call is in doubt because the DNA end fits TRBJ2-5 better. CDR1 is SEHNR, CDR2 FQNEAQ, per germline (reference sequence). The CDR3 is 14 residues long. Written as DNA, the CDR3 is TGTGCCAGCAGCTCCATGGTGGGAAGAGAGACCCAGTACTTC. It yields the protein CASSSMVGRETQYF.

V is TRBV9 and J is TRBJ2-7; TRBD1 aligns across 7 bases. CDR3 size: 15 residues. In germline, CDR1 is SGDLS, CDR2 YYNGEE. V gave up 3 bases and J gave up 0 bases; unmatched junction bases: 6. The CDR3 coding sequence is TGTGCCAGCAGCGGGGGGACAGCAAACTCCTACGAGCAGTACTTC. Protein product: CASSGGTANSYEQYF.